This T cell receptor beta chain was observed in a study of blood T cell repertoires in COVID-19. Overall study context: COVID-19 samples, acute and convalescent, were from the United States, Italy and Spain. PBMCs, B-cell-depleted T cells, or T cells were the source of the cDNA or gDNA that made up the material.

In the original workflow: From reference gene primer amplification, estimates of nucleated cell counts were derived. TCRdb keeps only in-frame clones here, not all; method: immunoSEQ multiplex PCR. V and J calls and clone size are those listed in that table; D and trimming were worked out from the DNA. The table has more than 100,000 clones, roughly 88% seen once; the top ten hold around 4.7%. The sequence was obtained from a man aged 35-49 years with acute or convalescent COVID-19. Sample: peripheral blood.

CDR3 nucleotide sequence: TGTGCCAGCAGTAGCAGGGAGGTTGGAAACACCATATATTTT. This translates into CASSSREVGNTIYF. The chain combines TRBV6-5 with TRBJ1-3; weak D call: TRBD1 (5 bases). From germline, CDR1 is MNHEY and CDR2 SVGAGI. The CDR3 has 14 amino acids. Trimming took off 5 bases at V and 3 bases at J, with 11 bases between the two ends.